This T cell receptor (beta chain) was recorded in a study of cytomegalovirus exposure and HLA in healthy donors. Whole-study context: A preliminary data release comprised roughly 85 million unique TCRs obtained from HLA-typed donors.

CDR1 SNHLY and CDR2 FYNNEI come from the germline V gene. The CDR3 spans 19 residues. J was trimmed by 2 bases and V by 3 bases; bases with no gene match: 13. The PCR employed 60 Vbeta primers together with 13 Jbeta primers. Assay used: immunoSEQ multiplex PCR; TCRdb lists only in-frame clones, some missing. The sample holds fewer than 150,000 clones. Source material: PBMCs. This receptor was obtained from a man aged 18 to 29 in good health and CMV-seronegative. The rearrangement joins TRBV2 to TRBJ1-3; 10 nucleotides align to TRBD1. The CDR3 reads CASSELAHGTGAAGNTIYF. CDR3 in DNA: TGTGCCAGCAGTGAGTTAGCTCACGGGACAGGGGCGGCTGGAAACACCATATATTTT.